The 8 T cell receptor beta chains given below trace back to one sample, sequenced in a study of cytomegalovirus exposure and HLA in healthy donors. A multiplex PCR was run with 60 Vbeta primers and 13 Jbeta primers. Assay: immunoSEQ multiplex PCR; the TCRdb copy retains only in-frame clones and omits some. The sample table sets out roughly 220,000 clones. Sequencing input: PBMCs. These receptors were collected from a girl aged 2-10 years in good health and CMV-seropositive.

CDR3 loop: CASNRQGFHYEQYF. The CDR3 DNA reads TGTGCCAGCAACCGACAGGGGTTCCACTACGAGCAGTACTTC. V and J are TRBV5-6 and TRBJ2-7; 8 bases are shared with TRBD1. The germline V gene has CDR1 SGHDT and CDR2 YYEEEE. This CDR3 spans 14 amino acids. After removal of 6 bases from V and 3 bases from J, the junction contained 8 bases not matched to a gene.

The V call is TRBV5-4, the J call TRBJ1-1; possibly TRBD1 for D (5 bases). V was pared by 4 bases and J by 1 base, with 14 bases between. The CDR3 loop spans 15 amino acids. Germline V lookup: CDR1 SGHNT, CDR2 YYREEE (reference sequence). The chain's CDR3 is CASSLVDRRNTEAFF. The CDR3 DNA sequence: TGTGCCAGCAGCCTTGTCGACAGACGGAACACTGAAGCTTTCTTT.

CDR3 coding DNA: TGTGCCAGCAGTGGTGGGACTAGCGGCTACGAGCAGTACTTC. As protein: CASSGGTSGYEQYF. The rearrangement links TRBV6-1 to TRBJ2-7; 11 nucleotides line up with TRBD2. Germline CDR1 reads MNHNS; CDR2 reads SASEGT. This CDR3 region has 14 residues. Trimming removed 4 bases from V and 3 bases from J; junction bases left unmatched: 2.

The genes are TRBV27 and TRBJ1-1; D is perhaps TRBD1 (5 bases). This CDR3 comprises 13 residues. V gave up 6 bases and J gave up 8 bases, with 16 bases separating them. Germline lookup yields CDR1 MNHEY and CDR2 SMNVEV (reference sequence). CDR3 amino acids: CASSTVPNREAFF. The DNA of the CDR3 is TGTGCCAGCAGCACGGTCCCTAACAGGGAAGCTTTCTTT.

The rearrangement links TRBV13 to TRBJ2-1; TRBD2 agrees at 10 bases. V shed 4 bases, J shed 3 bases, and the junction held 3 bases outside the gene matches. The CDR3 extends over 15 amino acids. The germline V gene encodes CDR1 PRHDT and CDR2 FYEKMQ (reference sequence). In nucleotides, the CDR3 is TGTGCCAGCAGCTCCGGACTAGCGGACTACAATGAGCAGTTCTTC. Its protein product is CASSSGLADYNEQFF.

The rearrangement links TRBV10-3 to TRBJ2-2, with 12 bases that match TRBD2. The CDR3 consists of 16 residues. V lost 4 bases, J lost 4 bases, and 4 bases stayed unmatched. Germline CDR1 ENHRY, CDR2 SYGVKD. DNA for the CDR3: TGTGCCATCAGTGCTAGCGGGAGGGGTTCCACCGGGGAGCTGTTTTTT. Translation gives CAISASGRGSTGELFF.

This chain links TRBV7-6 with TRBJ1-4, with a weak D call TRBD1 (5 bases). Trimming cost V 3 bases and J 6 bases, with 14 bases left between them. Germline V gives CDR1 SGHVS, CDR2 FNYEAQ. The CDR3 is made up of 15 amino acids. The DNA of the CDR3 is TGTGCCAGCAGCTTCGAAGTGGGGCACCATGAAAAACTGTTTTTT. Its translation: CASSFEVGHHEKLFF.

CDR3 amino acids: CASSQIGTGLPEAFF. CDR3 nucleotide sequence: TGTGCCAGCAGCCAAATTGGGACAGGGCTTCCTGAAGCTTTCTTT. The chain joins TRBV27 to TRBJ1-1; 9 bases are a match to TRBD1. Trimming cost V 6 bases and J 6 bases; bases outside gene matches: 11. The CDR3 sequence is 15 residues long. The germline V gene encodes CDR1 MNHEY and CDR2 SMNVEV (reference sequence).